This T cell receptor (beta chain) was recovered during a study of blood T cells in healthy people across ages. Study-wide points: Higher diversity and more naive CD4+ cells were features of long-lived donors, compared to aged donors.

The CDR3 is 16 amino acids. V was cut by 1 base and J by 0 bases, with 9 bases left in between. Germline V gene sequence: CDR1 SGHDN, CDR2 FVKESK. On this clonotype: Its antigen is not known.

Using a J-beta primer mix together with a sample-barcoded 5' primer, a second PCR was run for about 6 to 11 cycles. Tags on each cDNA molecule came from a template-switch adaptor with 12 random nucleotides. A single record per CDR3 protein comes from TCRdb applying MiXCR to the 5' RACE reads. Among hundreds of thousands of distinct CDR3 sequences listed, about a fifth were seen once. V usage is TRBV14 and J usage is TRBJ1-4, with D maybe TRBD1 (6 bases). The sequence was collected from a man in his 70s in good health. Sequenced input: blood. The CDR3 DNA reads as TGTGCCAGCAGCCAAGGGACAGCAACAACTAATGAAAAACTGTTTTTT. Its translation: CASSQGTATTNEKLFF.